Below, one T cell receptor (beta chain) is given with its context. Its antigen remains unknown. Profiling relied on immunoSEQ multiplex PCR, and the TCRdb table lists in-frame clones only, not all of them. The sample contains more than 110,000 clones, more than 85% of which appear only once. The CDR3 contains 14 residues. Per germline, CDR1 SNHLY and CDR2 FYNNEI. The V and J ends lost 7 bases and 2 bases respectively, with 13 bases between them. This record belongs to a study of T cell responses to AZD1222 COVID-19 vaccine. Study observations and caveats: Spike-specific TCR breadth and depth grew following two AZD1222 doses.

The rearrangement joins TRBV2 to TRBJ2-3, with D perhaps being TRBD1 or TRBD2 (5 bases each). Here the sequenced sample was peripheral blood, taken on day 0 of AZD1222 vaccination. This TCR was recovered from an adult in good health. CDR3 bases: TGTGCCAGCAAGGTGGGTGGGACCACAGATACGCAGTATTTT. Translation gives CASKVGGTTDTQYF.